Below are 27 T cell receptor beta chains sequenced from a single sample in a study of monozygotic twins with inflammatory bowel disease. Using the 5' RACE reads, TCRdb records one entry per CDR3 protein without DNA. The sample data list around 40,000 distinct CDR3 sequences. The sequenced sample consisted of blood. These receptors all come from a human donor with ulcerative colitis or Crohn's disease, or a healthy co-twin of an affected twin (not recorded which).

The V call is TRBV7-8, the J call TRBJ2-5; TCRdb proposes TRBD1, but this gene call is untestable without DNA. In germline, CDR1 is SGHVS, CDR2 FQNEAQ. There are 15 residues in the CDR3. CDR3 region: CASSPGVNPHQTQYF.

The rearrangement uses TRBV20-1 and TRBJ2-2; TCRdb indicates TRBD2, and absent DNA this call remains unverified. The CDR3 is made up of 18 amino acids. Germline assignment: CDR1 DFQATT and CDR2 SNEGSKA (reference sequence). The CDR3 here is CSARGTSGGNPNTGELFF.

The gene calls are TRBV19 and TRBJ2-5; TCRdb selects TRBD2, and the lack of DNA leaves this call unchecked. CDR3 length: 14 amino acids. Germline V gene sequence: CDR1 LNHDA, CDR2 SQIVND (reference sequence). CDR3 sequence reads: CASSTQDSAGTQYF.

V and J are TRBV25-1 and TRBJ2-1; TCRdb outputs TRBD2, but without DNA this stays unchecked. The CDR3 covers 17 residues. Germline CDR1 reads MGHDK; CDR2 reads SYGVNS. CDR3 in amino acids: CASSGTAGVVSQWEQFF.

CDR3 residues: CASSQQAYEQYF. The V call is TRBV2, the J call TRBJ2-7. Per the germline V gene, CDR1 is SNHLY and CDR2 is FYNNEI. The CDR3 is 12 residues long. Complete variable domain (other parts from reference TRBV2 and TRBJ2-7): EPEVTQTPSHQVTQMGQEVILRCVPISNHLYFYWYRQILGQKVEFLVSFYNNEISEKSEIFDDQFSVERPDGSNFTLKIRSTKLEDSAMYFCASSQQAYEQYFGPGTRLTVT.

The chain combines TRBV24-1 with TRBJ2-1; there is no DNA to check the TCRdb D call of TRBD2. The CDR3 runs to 14 residues. Looked up from germline, CDR1 is KGHDR and CDR2 is SFDVKD. CDR3 loop: CATERTSGVNEQFF.

The CDR3 protein is CASSTGTARGTIYF. J is TRBJ1-3 and V is TRBV7-8; TCRdb indicates TRBD1, and absent DNA this call remains unverified. Germline V CDR1 and CDR2: SGHVS, FQNEAQ. There are 14 residues in the CDR3.

V usage is TRBV18 and J usage is TRBJ2-7. CDR1 KGHSH and CDR2 LQKENI come from the germline V gene. CDR3 length: 14 residues. The CDR3: CASSPPPGTYEQYF.

The chain employs TRBV28 and TRBJ1-2; with no DNA, the TCRdb D assignment of TRBD1 cannot be verified. The CDR3 extends over 13 amino acids. In germline, CDR1 is MDHEN, CDR2 SYDVKM. CDR3 residues: CASSLGGHYGYTF.

The V gene is TRBV25-1, the J gene TRBJ2-5. Per germline, CDR1 MGHDK and CDR2 SYGVNS. This CDR3 is 12 amino acids long. CDR3 sequence reads: CASSDPQETQYF.

CDR3 in amino acids: CSVDGLGTEAFF. The gene calls are TRBV29-1 and TRBJ1-1. CDR3 size: 12 residues. The germline CDR1 and CDR2 sequences are SQVTM and ANQGSEA.

The V gene is TRBV29-1, the J gene TRBJ2-1; TCRdb's assignment of TRBD1 cannot be checked, as there is no DNA. The CDR3 consists of 14 residues. CDR1 is SQVTM, CDR2 ANQGSEA, per germline. Here the CDR3 reads CSVASQVLYNEQFF.

The chain employs TRBV5-6 and TRBJ2-5; the TCRdb call, TRBD2, lacks DNA for checking. Germline CDR1 is SGHDT and CDR2 is YYEEEE. The length of the CDR3 is 15 residues. CDR3 residues: CASSLGLAGDETQYF.

The chain carries TRBV27 and TRBJ2-2; checking the TCRdb D call of TRBD2 is not possible without DNA. CDR1 and CDR2 from the germline V gene are MNHEY and SMNVEV (reference sequence). This CDR3 is 16 amino acids long. CDR3 sequence: CASSFSGASNTGELFF.

V gene TRBV10-3 combines with J gene TRBJ2-7; the D call from TCRdb, TRBD1, cannot be confirmed without DNA. This CDR3 has 12 amino acids. CDR1 ENHRY and CDR2 SYGVKD come from the germline V gene. The CDR3 region is CAVGQGALEQYF.

The V gene is TRBV15, the J gene TRBJ2-1; the TRBD2 assignment by TCRdb is unverifiable without DNA. Germline V gene lookup returns CDR1 LNHNV and CDR2 YYDKDF (reference sequence). This CDR3 spans 14 amino acids. CDR3 region: CATSMAGGNNEQFF.

The CDR3 protein is CASSSPLRGNQPQHF. The chain uses TRBV5-1 and TRBJ1-5; lacking DNA, the TRBD1 call made by TCRdb goes unchecked. Germline V gives CDR1 SGHRS, CDR2 YFSETQ. The CDR3 length is 15 residues.

The rearrangement joins TRBV7-8 to TRBJ2-3; no DNA is available, so the TRBD1 call from TCRdb remains unchecked. The CDR3 runs 16 residues. CDR1 SGHVS and CDR2 FQNEAQ come from the germline V gene. The CDR3 sequence: CASSLAGQGPTDTQYF.

The V call is TRBV2, the J call TRBJ1-2; checking the TCRdb D call of TRBD1 is not possible without DNA. The germline V gene encodes CDR1 SNHLY and CDR2 FYNNEI. The CDR3 length is 13 residues. CDR3 loop: CASKGQVDYGYTF.

The J gene is TRBJ2-6, the V gene TRBV2. Germline assignment: CDR1 SNHLY and CDR2 FYNNEI. The CDR3 has 14 amino acids. CDR3 region: CASSDSYGANVLTF.

V is TRBV7-2 and J is TRBJ1-2; TCRdb names TRBD1, which stays unverified in the absence of DNA. The CDR3 totals 16 residues. Germline CDR1 and CDR2: SGHTA and FQGNSA. The CDR3 sequence is CASSLMYVGGGDGYTF.

The chain links TRBV6-2 or TRBV6-3 to TRBJ2-5; the D gene TCRdb calls, TRBD1, cannot be checked with no DNA. The V gene's germline CDR1 is MNHEY and CDR2 SVGEGT. There are 13 residues in the CDR3. CDR3 loop: CASSQGEQETQYF.

This sequence joins TRBV3-1 and TRBJ2-1; the D call from TCRdb, TRBD2, cannot be confirmed without DNA. CDR3 size: 13 residues. CDR1 and CDR2 from the germline V gene are LGHDT and YNNKEL (reference sequence). CDR3: CASSGARYNEQFF.

This sequence joins TRBV7-3 and TRBJ1-3; TCRdb's D call, TRBD1, is unchecked because there is no DNA. Germline-derived CDR1 and CDR2 are SGHTA and FQGTGA. This CDR3 spans 16 amino acids. The CDR3 sequence: CASSLGTSDSGNTIYF.

The chain links TRBV27 to TRBJ2-7. Looked up from germline, CDR1 is MNHEY and CDR2 is SMNVEV (reference sequence). The CDR3 totals 16 residues. The CDR3 reads CASILSGAGASYEQYF.

The rearrangement links TRBV29-1 to TRBJ2-5. CDR1 and CDR2 from the germline V gene are SQVTM and ANQGSEA. The CDR3 runs 15 residues. The CDR3 is CSVEFRSVVQETQYF.

This sequence joins TRBV18 and TRBJ2-7. From germline, CDR1 is KGHSH and CDR2 LQKENI. This CDR3 contains 13 residues. The CDR3 sequence is CASSPRPFYEQYF.